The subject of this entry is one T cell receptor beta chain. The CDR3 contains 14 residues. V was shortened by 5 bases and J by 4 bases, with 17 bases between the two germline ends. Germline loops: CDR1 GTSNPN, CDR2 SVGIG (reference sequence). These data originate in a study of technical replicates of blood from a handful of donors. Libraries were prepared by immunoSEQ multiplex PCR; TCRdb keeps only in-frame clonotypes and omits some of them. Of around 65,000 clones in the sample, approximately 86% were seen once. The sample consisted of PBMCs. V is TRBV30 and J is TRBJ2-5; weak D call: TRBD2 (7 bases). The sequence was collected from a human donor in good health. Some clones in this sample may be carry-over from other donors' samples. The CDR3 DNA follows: TGTGCCTGGTCGTTAGAGGGGGGGCGAGAGACCCAGTACTTC. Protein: CAWSLEGGRETQYF.